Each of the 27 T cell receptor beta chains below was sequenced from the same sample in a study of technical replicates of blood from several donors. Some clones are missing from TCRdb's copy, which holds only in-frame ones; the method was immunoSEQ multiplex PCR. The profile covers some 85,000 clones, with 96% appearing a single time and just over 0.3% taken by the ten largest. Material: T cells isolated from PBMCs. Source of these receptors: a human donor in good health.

The CDR3 loop is CASSSLLGTGSAFF. The CDR3, as DNA: TGTGCCAGCAGCTCCCTTCTTGGGACAGGATCGGCTTTCTTT. V is TRBV7-2 and J is TRBJ1-1; 8 nucleotides line up with TRBD1. J lost 11 bases, V lost 4 bases, and 12 bases had no gene match. The CDR3 runs to 14 residues. The V gene's germline CDR1 is SGHTA and CDR2 FQGNSA.

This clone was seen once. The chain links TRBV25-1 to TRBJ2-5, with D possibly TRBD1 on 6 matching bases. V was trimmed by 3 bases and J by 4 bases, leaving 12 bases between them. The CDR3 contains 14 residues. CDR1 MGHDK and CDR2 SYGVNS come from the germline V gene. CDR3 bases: TGTGCCAGCAGTGAGGGACACCCCCTAGAGACCCAGTACTTC. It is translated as CASSEGHPLETQYF. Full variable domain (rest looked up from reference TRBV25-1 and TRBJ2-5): EADIYQTPRYLVIGTGKKITLECSQTMGHDKMYWYQQDPGMELHLIHYSYGVNSTEKGDLSSESTVSRIRTEHFPLTLESARPSHTSQYLCASSEGHPLETQYFGPGTRLLVL.

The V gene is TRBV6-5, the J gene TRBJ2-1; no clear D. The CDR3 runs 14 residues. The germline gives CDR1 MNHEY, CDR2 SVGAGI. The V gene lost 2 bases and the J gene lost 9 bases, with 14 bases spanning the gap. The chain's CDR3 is CASSYPESTGEQFF. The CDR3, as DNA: TGTGCCAGCAGTTACCCGGAGTCTACTGGTGAGCAGTTCTTC.

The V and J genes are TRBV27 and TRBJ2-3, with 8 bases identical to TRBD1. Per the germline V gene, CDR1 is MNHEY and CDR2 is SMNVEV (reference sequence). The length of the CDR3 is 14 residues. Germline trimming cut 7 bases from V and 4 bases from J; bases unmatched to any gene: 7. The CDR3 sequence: CASTRTGSPDTQYF. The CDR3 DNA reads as TGTGCCAGCACCCGGACAGGGTCCCCAGATACGCAGTATTTT.

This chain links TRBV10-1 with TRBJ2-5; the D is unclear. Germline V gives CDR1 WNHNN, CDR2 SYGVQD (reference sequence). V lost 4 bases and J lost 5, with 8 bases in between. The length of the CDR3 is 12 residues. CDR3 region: CASSGQTETQYF. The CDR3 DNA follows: TGCGCCAGCAGTGGGCAAACGGAGACCCAGTACTTC.

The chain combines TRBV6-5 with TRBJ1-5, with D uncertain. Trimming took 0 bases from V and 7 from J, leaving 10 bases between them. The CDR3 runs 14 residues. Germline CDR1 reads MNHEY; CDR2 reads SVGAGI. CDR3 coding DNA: TGTGCCAGCAGTTACTCGGAGGGTTCGCAGCCCCAGCATTTT. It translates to CASSYSEGSQPQHF.

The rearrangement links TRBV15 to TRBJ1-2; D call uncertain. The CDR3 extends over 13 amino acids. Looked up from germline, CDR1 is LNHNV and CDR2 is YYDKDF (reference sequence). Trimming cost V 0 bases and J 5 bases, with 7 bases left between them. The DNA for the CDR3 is TGTGCCACCAGCAGAGAACAGACGTATGGCTACACCTTC. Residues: CATSREQTYGYTF.

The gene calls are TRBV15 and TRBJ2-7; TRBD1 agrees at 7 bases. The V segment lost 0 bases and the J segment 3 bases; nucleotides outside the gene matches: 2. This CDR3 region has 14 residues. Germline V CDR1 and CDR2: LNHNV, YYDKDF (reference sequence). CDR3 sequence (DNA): TGTGCCACCAGCAGAGATAGGGGGCTCTACGAGCAGTACTTC. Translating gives CATSRDRGLYEQYF.

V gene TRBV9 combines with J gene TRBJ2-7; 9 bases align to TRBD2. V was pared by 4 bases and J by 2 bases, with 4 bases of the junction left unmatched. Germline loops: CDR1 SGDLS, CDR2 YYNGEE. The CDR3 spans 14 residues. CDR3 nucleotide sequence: TGTGCCAGCAGCTCGGGGACTAGCCCCTACGAGCAGTACTTC. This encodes CASSSGTSPYEQYF. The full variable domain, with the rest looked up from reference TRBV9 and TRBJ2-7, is DSGVTQTPKHLITATGQRVTLRCSPRSGDLSVYWYQQSLDQGLQFLIQYYNGEERAKGNILERFSAQQFPDLHSELNLSSLELGDSALYFCASSSGTSPYEQYFGPGTRLTVT.

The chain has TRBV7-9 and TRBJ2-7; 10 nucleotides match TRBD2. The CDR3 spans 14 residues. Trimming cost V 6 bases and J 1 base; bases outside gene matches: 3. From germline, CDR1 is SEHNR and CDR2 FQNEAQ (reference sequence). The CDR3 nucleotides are TGTGCCAGCAGTTCTAGCGGGAGTTCCTACGAGCAGTACTTC. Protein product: CASSSSGSSYEQYF.

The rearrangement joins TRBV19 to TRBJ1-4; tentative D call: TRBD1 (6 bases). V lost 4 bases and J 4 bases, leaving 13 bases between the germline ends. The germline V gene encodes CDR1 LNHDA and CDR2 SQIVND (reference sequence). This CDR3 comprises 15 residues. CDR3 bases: TGTGCCAGTAGTACCCGGACAGACTTTAATGAAAAACTGTTTTTT. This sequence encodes CASSTRTDFNEKLFF. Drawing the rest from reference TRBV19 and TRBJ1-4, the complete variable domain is DGGITQSPKYLFRKEGQNVTLSCEQNLNHDAMYWYRQDPGQGLRLIYYSQIVNDFQKGDIAEGYSVSREKKESFPLTVTSAQKNPTAFYLCASSTRTDFNEKLFFGSGTQLSVL.

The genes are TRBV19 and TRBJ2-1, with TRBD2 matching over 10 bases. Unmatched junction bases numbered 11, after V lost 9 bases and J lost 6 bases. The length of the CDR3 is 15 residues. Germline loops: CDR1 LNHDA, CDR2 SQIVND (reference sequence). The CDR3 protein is CASRPPLAGVNEQFF. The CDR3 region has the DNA TGTGCCAGCCGACCTCCTCTAGCGGGAGTCAATGAGCAGTTCTTC.

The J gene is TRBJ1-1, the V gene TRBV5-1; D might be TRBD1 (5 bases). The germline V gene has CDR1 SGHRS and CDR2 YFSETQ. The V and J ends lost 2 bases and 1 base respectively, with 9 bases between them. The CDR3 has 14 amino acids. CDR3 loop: CASSLPTGNTEAFF. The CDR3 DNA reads TGCGCCAGCAGCTTACCTACAGGGAACACTGAAGCTTTCTTT.

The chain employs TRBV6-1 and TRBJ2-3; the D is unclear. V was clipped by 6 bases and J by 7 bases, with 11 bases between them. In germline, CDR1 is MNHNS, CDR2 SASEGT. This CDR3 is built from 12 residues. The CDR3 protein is CASSPVANTQYF. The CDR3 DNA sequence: TGTGCCAGCAGCCCCGTCGCGAATACGCAGTATTTT.

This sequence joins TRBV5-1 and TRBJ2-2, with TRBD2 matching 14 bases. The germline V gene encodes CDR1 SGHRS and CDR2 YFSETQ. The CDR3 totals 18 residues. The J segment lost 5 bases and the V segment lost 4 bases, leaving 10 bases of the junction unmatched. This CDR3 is CASSKILGTSGRTGELFF. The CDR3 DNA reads TGCGCCAGCAGCAAAATCCTCGGGACTAGCGGGAGAACCGGGGAGCTGTTTTTT.

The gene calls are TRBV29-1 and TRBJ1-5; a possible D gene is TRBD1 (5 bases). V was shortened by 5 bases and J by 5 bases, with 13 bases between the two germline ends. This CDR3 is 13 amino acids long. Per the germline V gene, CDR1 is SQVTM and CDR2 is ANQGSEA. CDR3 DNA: TGCAGCGTTCTCCCAGGGTTTGATCAGCCCCAGCATTTT. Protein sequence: CSVLPGFDQPQHF.

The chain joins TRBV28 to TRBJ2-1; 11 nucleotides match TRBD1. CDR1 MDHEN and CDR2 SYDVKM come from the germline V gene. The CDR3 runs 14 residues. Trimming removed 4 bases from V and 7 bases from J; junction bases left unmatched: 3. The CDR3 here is CASSSGQGVNEQFF. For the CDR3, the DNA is TGTGCCAGCAGTTCGGGACAGGGGGTAAATGAGCAGTTCTTC.

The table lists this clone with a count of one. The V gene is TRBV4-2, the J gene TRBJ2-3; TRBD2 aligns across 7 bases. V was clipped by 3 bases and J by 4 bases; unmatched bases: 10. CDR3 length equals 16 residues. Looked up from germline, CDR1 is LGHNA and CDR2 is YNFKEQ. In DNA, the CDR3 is TGTGCCAGCAGCCAGGAAGCGGGAACTTTGCCAGATACGCAGTATTTT. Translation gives CASSQEAGTLPDTQYF.

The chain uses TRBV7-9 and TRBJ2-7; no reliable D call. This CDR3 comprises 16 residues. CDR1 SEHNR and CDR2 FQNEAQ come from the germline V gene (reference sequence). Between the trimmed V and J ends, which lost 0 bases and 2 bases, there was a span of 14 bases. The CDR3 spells CASSLATHRSPYEQYF. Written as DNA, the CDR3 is TGTGCCAGCAGCTTAGCTACCCATCGGAGCCCCTACGAGCAGTACTTC.

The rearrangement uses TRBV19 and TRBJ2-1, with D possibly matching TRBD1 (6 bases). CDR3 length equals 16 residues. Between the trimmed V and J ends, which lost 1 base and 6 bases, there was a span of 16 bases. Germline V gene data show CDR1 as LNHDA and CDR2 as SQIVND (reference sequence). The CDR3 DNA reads TGTGCCAGTAGTATAGGTTTAGGGGGAGAACTCAATGAGCAGTTCTTC. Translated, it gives CASSIGLGGELNEQFF.

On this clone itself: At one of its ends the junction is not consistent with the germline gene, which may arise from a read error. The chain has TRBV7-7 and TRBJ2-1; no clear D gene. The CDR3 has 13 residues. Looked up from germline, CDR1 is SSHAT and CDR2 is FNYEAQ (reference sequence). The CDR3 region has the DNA TGTGCTAGCAGCTTAGACGCGTGGAATGAGCAGTTCTTC. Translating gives CASSLDAWNEQFF.

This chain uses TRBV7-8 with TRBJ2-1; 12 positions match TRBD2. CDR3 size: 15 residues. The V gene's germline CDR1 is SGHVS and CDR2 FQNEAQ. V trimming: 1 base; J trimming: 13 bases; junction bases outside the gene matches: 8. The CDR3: CASSLVETSGSYQFF. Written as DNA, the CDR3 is TGTGCCAGCAGCTTAGTAGAGACTAGCGGGAGTTACCAGTTCTTC.

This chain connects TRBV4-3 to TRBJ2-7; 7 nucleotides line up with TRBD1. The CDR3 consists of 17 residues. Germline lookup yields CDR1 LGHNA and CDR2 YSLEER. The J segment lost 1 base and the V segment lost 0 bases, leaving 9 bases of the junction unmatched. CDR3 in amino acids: CASSQDGARGTSYEQYF. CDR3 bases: TGCGCCAGCAGCCAAGACGGGGCCAGGGGGACATCCTACGAGCAGTACTTC.

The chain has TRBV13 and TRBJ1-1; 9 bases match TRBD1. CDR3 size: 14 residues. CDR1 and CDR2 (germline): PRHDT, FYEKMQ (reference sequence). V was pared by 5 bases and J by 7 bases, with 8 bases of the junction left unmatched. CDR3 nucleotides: TGTGCCAGCAGCCTACCCCGACAGGGGGTTGAAGCTTTCTTT. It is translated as CASSLPRQGVEAFF. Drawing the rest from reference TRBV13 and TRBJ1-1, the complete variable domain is AAGVIQSPRHLIKEKRETATLKCYPIPRHDTVYWYQQGPGQDPQFLISFYEKMQSDKGSIPDRFSAQQFSDYHSELNMSSLELGDSALYFCASSLPRQGVEAFFGQGTRLTVV.

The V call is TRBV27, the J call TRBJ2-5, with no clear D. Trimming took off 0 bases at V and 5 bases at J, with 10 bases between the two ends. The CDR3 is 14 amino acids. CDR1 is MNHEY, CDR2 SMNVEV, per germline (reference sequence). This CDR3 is CASSLSLVGETQYF. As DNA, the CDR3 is TGTGCCAGCAGTTTATCTCTGGTCGGGGAGACCCAGTACTTC.

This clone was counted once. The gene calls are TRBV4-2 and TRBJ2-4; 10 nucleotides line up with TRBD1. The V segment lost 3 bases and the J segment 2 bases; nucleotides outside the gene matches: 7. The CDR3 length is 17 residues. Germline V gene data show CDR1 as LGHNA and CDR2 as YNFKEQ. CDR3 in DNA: TGTGCCAGCAGCCAGGCTGGACAGGGGGGAACCAAAAACATTCAGTACTTC. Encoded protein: CASSQAGQGGTKNIQYF.

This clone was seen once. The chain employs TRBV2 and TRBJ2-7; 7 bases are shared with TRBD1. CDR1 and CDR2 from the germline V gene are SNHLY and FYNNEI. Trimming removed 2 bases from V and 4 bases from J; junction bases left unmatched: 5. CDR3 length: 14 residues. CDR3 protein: CASSEPGQPYEQYF. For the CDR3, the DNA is TGTGCCAGCAGTGAACCGGGACAGCCGTACGAGCAGTACTTC.